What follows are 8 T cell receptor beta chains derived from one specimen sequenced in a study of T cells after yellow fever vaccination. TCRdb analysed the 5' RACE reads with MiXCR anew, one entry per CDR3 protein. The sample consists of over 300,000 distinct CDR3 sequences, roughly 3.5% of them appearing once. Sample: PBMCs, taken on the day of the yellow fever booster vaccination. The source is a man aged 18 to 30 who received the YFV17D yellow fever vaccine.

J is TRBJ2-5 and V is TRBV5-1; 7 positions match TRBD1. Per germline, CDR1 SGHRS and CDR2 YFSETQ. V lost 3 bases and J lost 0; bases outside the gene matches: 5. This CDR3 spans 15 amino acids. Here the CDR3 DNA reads TGCGCCAGCAGCTCAACAGGGGAGTACCAAGAGACCCAGTACTTC. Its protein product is CASSSTGEYQETQYF. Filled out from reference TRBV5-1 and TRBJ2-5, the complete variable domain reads KAGVTQTPRYLIKTRGQQVTLSCSPISGHRSVSWYQQTPGQGLQFLFEYFSETQRNKGNFPGRFSGRQFSNSRSEMNVSTLELGDSALYLCASSSTGEYQETQYFGPGTRLLVL.

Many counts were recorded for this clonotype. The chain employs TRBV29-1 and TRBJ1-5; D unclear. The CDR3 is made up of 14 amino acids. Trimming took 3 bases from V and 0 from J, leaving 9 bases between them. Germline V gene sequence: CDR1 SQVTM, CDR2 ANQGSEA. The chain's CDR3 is CSVDDGNSNQPQHF. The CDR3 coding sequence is TGCAGCGTTGACGACGGGAATAGCAATCAGCCCCAGCATTTT.

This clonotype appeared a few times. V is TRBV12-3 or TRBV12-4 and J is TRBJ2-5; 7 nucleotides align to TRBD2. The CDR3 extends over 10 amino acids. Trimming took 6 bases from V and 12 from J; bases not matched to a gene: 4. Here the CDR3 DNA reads TGTGCCAGCAGAGGCGGGAGCGAGTACTTC. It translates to CASRGGSEYF.

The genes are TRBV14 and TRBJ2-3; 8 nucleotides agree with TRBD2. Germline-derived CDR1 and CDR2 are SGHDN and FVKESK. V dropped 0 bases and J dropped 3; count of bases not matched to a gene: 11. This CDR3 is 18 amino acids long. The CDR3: CASSQDLGAGVLTDTQYF. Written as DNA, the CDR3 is TGTGCCAGCAGCCAAGATCTCGGAGCGGGGGTCCTTACAGATACGCAGTATTTT. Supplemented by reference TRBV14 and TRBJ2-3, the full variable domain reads EAGVTQFPSHSVIEKGQTVTLRCDPISGHDNLYWYRRVMGKEIKFLLHFVKESKQDESGMPNNRFLAERTGGTYSTLKVQPAELEDSGVYFCASSQDLGAGVLTDTQYFGPGTRLTVL.

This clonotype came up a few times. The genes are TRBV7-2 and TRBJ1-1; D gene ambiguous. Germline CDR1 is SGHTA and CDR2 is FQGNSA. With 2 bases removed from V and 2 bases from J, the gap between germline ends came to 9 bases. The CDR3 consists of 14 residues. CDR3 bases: TGTGCCAGCAGCTTATTTACAGTCAACACTGAAGCTTTCTTT. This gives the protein CASSLFTVNTEAFF. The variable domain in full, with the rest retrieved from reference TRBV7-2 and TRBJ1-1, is GAGVSQSPSNKVTEKGKDVELRCDPISGHTALYWYRQSLGQGLEFLIYFQGNSAPDKSGLPSDRFSAERTGGSVSTLTIQRTQQEDSAVYLCASSLFTVNTEAFFGQGTRLTVV.

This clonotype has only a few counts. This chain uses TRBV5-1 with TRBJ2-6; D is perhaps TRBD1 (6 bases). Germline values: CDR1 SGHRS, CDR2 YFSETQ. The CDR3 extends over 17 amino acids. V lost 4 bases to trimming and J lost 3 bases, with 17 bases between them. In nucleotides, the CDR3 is TGCGCCAGCAGCCCTGACAGGCTCGGCGGTGGGGCCAACGTCCTGACTTTC. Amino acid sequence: CASSPDRLGGGANVLTF.

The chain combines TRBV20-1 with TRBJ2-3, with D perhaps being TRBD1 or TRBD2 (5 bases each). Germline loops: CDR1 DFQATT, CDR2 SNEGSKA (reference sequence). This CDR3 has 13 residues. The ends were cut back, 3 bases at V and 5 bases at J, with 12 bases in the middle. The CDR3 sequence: CSASIGAKDTQYF. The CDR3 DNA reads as TGCAGTGCTAGCATCGGGGCCAAAGATACGCAGTATTTT.

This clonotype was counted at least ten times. In nucleotides, the CDR3 is TGCAGTGCTTGGGGTAGAGGGAGAGAGCAGTTCTTC. Its translation is CSAWGRGREQFF. V is TRBV20-1 and J is TRBJ2-1, with a possible D match to TRBD2 (5 bases). V lost 5 bases and J 10 bases, leaving 15 bases between the germline ends. Germline V gene sequence: CDR1 DFQATT, CDR2 SNEGSKA (reference sequence). CDR3 size: 12 residues.